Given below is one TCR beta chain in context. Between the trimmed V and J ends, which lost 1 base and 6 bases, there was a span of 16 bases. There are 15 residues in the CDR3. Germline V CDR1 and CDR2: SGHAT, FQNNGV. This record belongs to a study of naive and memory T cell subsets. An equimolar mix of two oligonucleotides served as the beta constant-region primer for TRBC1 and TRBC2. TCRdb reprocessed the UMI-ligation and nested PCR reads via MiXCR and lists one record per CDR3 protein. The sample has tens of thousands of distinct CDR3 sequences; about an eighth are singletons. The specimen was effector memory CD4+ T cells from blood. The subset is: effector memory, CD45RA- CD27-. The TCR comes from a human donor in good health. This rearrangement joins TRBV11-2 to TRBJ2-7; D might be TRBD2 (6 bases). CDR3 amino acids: CASSLVTGRGTEQYF. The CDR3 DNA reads TGTGCCAGCAGCTTAGTAACTGGGCGGGGAACCGAGCAGTACTTC.